The clone carrying this T cell receptor (beta chain) was observed a handful of times. The antigen is unknown. Each CDR3 protein gets one entry after TCRdb re-called the reads with MiXCR. The repertoire holds some 280,000 distinct CDR3 sequences, with roughly 15% as singletons. This sample is part of a study of T cell repertoires in cytomegalovirus infection. At the level of the study: From public TCR beta signatures came an indication of both CMV infection and matching HLA type.

Findings and limits, study-wide: Identification of carriers of CMV plus the relevant HLA was achieved through cumulative public TCR beta family frequency. Ex vivo, HLA-C-restricted CMV-specific TCR beta clonotypes prevailed over the rest of the response.

This clonotype was obtained from a human donor in good health (CMV status not recorded). Some clones in this sample may be carry-over from other donors' samples. The sample taken for sequencing was PBMCs.

The CDR3 sequence: CASSQGQGSNGYTF. In nucleotides, the CDR3 is TGTGCCAGCAGCCAAGGACAGGGAAGCAATGGCTACACCTTC. The rearrangement links TRBV3-1 to TRBJ1-2, with 7 bases lining up with TRBD1. The CDR3 is made up of 14 amino acids. Per the germline V gene, CDR1 is LGHDT and CDR2 is YNNKEL (reference sequence). Losses at the gene ends were 1 base for V and 6 bases for J; bases not matched to a gene: 5.